A selection of T cell receptor beta chains follows, all from one sample in a study of identical twins. TCRdb re-derived calls from the 5' RACE reads in MiXCR, one entry per CDR3 protein. The data hold more than 350,000 distinct CDR3 sequences, with approximately 10% observed a single time. The sample taken for sequencing was naive T cells sorted from blood. The receptors come from a woman aged 45-65 years in good health. Each CDR3 is given with its conserved first and last residue. A D gene is named only where the DNA matches it firmly. Some rows have no size entry. The others give once, few or many, or a class for an expanded clone.

>TRBJ2-7|TRBV27|-|few
CASSLLQGGEQYF
TGTGCCAGCAGTTTGCTGCAGGGAGGCGAGCAGTACTTC
>TRBJ1-1|TRBV6-6|-|-
CASSYWVENTEAFF
TGTGCCAGCAGTTACTGGGTCGAGAACACTGAAGCTTTCTTT
>TRBJ2-3|TRBV24-1|-|-
CATSDSGKGGDTQYF
TGTGCCACCAGTGATAGCGGGAAAGGGGGTGATACGCAGTATTTT
>TRBJ2-3|TRBV12-5|-|-
CASGPGLVGTGDTQYF
TGTGCTAGTGGCCCGGGACTAGTCGGGACAGGGGATACGCAGTATTTT
>TRBJ2-1|TRBV5-1|-|few
CASSGGHEQFF
TGCGCCAGCAGCGGTGGCCATGAGCAGTTCTTC
>TRBJ2-2|TRBV5-1|TRBD2|many
CASRPAGVNTGELFF
TGCGCCAGCAGACCAGCGGGAGTGAACACCGGGGAGCTGTTTTTT
>TRBJ1-6|TRBV12-3/TRBV12-4|-|many
CASSRRISYNSPLHF
TGTGCCAGCAGTCGTCGGATCTCCTATAATTCACCCCTCCACTTT
>TRBJ2-7|TRBV3-1|TRBD2|-
CASSPGTSGSVQYF
TGTGCCAGCAGCCCGGGGACTAGCGGGAGCGTGCAGTACTTC
>TRBJ2-2|TRBV12-3/TRBV12-4|TRBD1|-
CASSFPGQGVGGELFF
TGTGCCAGCAGTTTCCCGGGACAGGGGGTGGGCGGGGAGCTGTTTTTT
>TRBJ1-2|TRBV19|-|-
CDSSNYGYTF
TGTGACAGTAGTAACTATGGCTACACCTTC
>TRBJ2-1|TRBV2|-|few
CASREDGWGEQFF
TGTGCCAGCAGAGAGGACGGCTGGGGTGAGCAGTTCTTC
>TRBJ1-3|TRBV29-1|-|many
CSVEGQGGYGNTIYF
TGCAGCGTTGAAGGCCAAGGGGGTTATGGAAACACCATATATTTT
>TRBJ1-5|TRBV12-3/TRBV12-4|-|few
CASSLLGEGQPQHF
TGTGCCAGCAGTTTACTAGGGGAGGGACAGCCCCAGCATTTT
>TRBJ2-1|TRBV3-1|TRBD2|-
CASSRLGLAGVGPNEQFF
TGTGCCAGCAGCCGATTAGGACTAGCGGGAGTCGGCCCCAATGAGCAGTTCTTC
>TRBJ2-2|TRBV20-1|TRBD2|-
CSARRAGGGTGELFF
TGCAGTGCTAGGCGAGCGGGAGGTGGGACCGGGGAGCTGTTTTTT
>TRBJ1-1|TRBV28|-|many
CASNLVRVAEAFF
TGTGCCAGCAATCTAGTCAGGGTGGCTGAAGCTTTCTTT
>TRBJ2-1|TRBV24-1|-|few
CATSDLSSSDNEQFF
TGTGCCACCAGTGATTTGTCGTCCAGCGACAATGAGCAGTTCTTC
>TRBJ2-3|TRBV20-1|-|-
CSGTERRDTQYF
TGCAGTGGAACCGAACGCCGAGATACGCAGTATTTT
>TRBJ2-2|TRBV20-1|TRBD2|many
CSARAGTSGRNTGELFF
TGCAGTGCTAGGGCCGGGACTAGCGGGAGGAACACCGGGGAGCTGTTTTTT
>TRBJ2-2|TRBV5-1|-|many
CASSLALDYRMRELFF
TGCGCCAGCAGCTTGGCCCTGGACTACCGAATGCGGGAGCTGTTTTTT
>TRBJ2-1|TRBV18|TRBD2|-
CASSLSGRTYNEQFF
TGTGCCAGCTCGCTTAGCGGGAGGACCTACAATGAGCAGTTCTTC
>TRBJ1-6|TRBV5-1|TRBD1|few
CASSLGDRDSPLHF
TGCGCCAGCAGCTTGGGGGACAGAGATTCACCCCTCCACTTT
>TRBJ1-4|TRBV3-1|-|many
CASSQRSGTGNEKLFF
TGTGCCAGCAGCCAAAGATCGGGGACGGGTAATGAAAAACTGTTTTTT
>TRBJ2-7|TRBV5-1|-|few
CASSLVLDSRNEQYF
TGCGCCAGCAGCTTGGTGTTAGACAGTCGAAACGAGCAGTACTTC
>TRBJ1-1|TRBV20-1|-|-
CSASARRNTEAFF
TGCAGTGCTAGTGCGAGGAGGAACACTGAAGCTTTCTTT
>TRBJ2-3|TRBV11-2|TRBD1|many
CASSLGSGQGVADTQYF
TGTGCCAGCAGCTTAGGGTCGGGACAGGGGGTAGCAGATACGCAGTATTTT
>TRBJ2-4|TRBV7-9|TRBD1|-
CASSLAPGGVLAKNIQYF
TGTGCCAGCAGCTTAGCCCCAGGGGGCGTTTTAGCCAAAAACATTCAGTACTTC
>TRBJ1-1|TRBV7-8|-|many
CASSLARAGQNTEAFF
TGTGCCAGCAGCTTAGCTCGGGCAGGGCAAAACACTGAAGCTTTCTTT
>TRBJ2-7|TRBV5-1|-|-
CASSLRTDPYEQYF
TGCGCCAGCAGCTTGCGAACGGACCCCTACGAGCAGTACTTC
>TRBJ2-3|TRBV29-1|-|-
CSVEDWTDSTDTQYF
TGCAGCGTTGAAGACTGGACGGACAGCACAGATACGCAGTATTTT
>TRBJ2-3|TRBV12-3/TRBV12-4|-|many
CASSLGKQVADTDTQYF
TGTGCCAGCAGTCTTGGCAAACAGGTGGCGGACACAGATACGCAGTATTTT
>TRBJ2-5|TRBV20-1|-|few
CSAPLPGNQETQYF
TGCAGTGCTCCCCTTCCAGGGAACCAAGAGACCCAGTACTTC
>TRBJ2-3|TRBV29-1|-|-
CSVAASGTDTQYF
TGCAGCGTTGCGGCTAGCGGCACAGATACGCAGTATTTT
>TRBJ2-1|TRBV2|-|-
CASSEVGGKRANEQFF
TGTGCCAGCAGTGAAGTGGGTGGGAAAAGAGCCAATGAGCAGTTCTTC
>TRBJ1-1|TRBV7-9|-|few
CASSLVLPEAFF
TGTGCCAGCAGCTTAGTCCTTCCTGAAGCTTTCTTT
>TRBJ2-5|TRBV7-9|-|-
CASSTSPPQETQYF
TGTGCCAGCAGCACTAGCCCCCCACAAGAGACCCAGTACTTC
>TRBJ1-4|TRBV4-1|-|-
CASRLRGADNEKLFF
TGCGCCAGCAGACTCCGAGGGGCGGACAATGAAAAACTGTTTTTT
>TRBJ2-1|TRBV5-5|-|few
CASSRYESSYNEQFF
TGTGCCAGCAGCCGTTACGAGAGCTCCTACAATGAGCAGTTCTTC